One sample yielded the 23 T cell receptor beta chains listed below, sequenced in a study of cytomegalovirus exposure and HLA in healthy donors. Amplification used 60 Vbeta primers and 13 Jbeta primers. TCRdb's table, derived via immunoSEQ multiplex PCR, lists solely in-frame clones and lacks some. This table has approximately 170,000 clones, around three quarters appearing once. The specimen was PBMCs. All receptors derive from a man in his forties in good health and CMV-seronegative.

The J gene is TRBJ1-1, the V gene TRBV19, with D possibly TRBD1 on 6 matching bases. V lost 6 bases and J lost 10, with 21 bases in between. Per the germline V gene, CDR1 is LNHDA and CDR2 is SQIVND (reference sequence). This CDR3 contains 14 residues. The CDR3 bases are TGTGCCAGTAGCATCACCGGGACAATGTCAGGAGCTTTCTTT. This sequence encodes CASSITGTMSGAFF.

This chain links TRBV7-9 with TRBJ1-2, with 8 bases fitting TRBD1. Germline lookup yields CDR1 SEHNR and CDR2 FQNEAQ (reference sequence). The CDR3 length is 15 residues. V was pared by 0 bases and J by 4 bases, with 4 bases of the junction left unmatched. The CDR3 loop reads CASSLARGPLYGYTF. The CDR3 DNA follows: TGTGCCAGCAGCTTAGCCAGGGGGCCCCTCTATGGCTACACCTTC. The whole variable domain, filled in from reference TRBV7-9 and TRBJ1-2, reads DTGVSQNPRHKITKRGQNVTFRCDPISEHNRLYWYRQTLGQGPEFLTYFQNEAQLEKSRLLSDRFSAERPKGSFSTLEIQRTEQGDSAMYLCASSLARGPLYGYTFGSGTRLTVV.

This chain uses TRBV27 with TRBJ2-1; 9 nucleotides align to TRBD2. This CDR3 region has 15 residues. With 8 bases clipped from V and 0 bases from J, the junction kept 5 bases outside the gene matches. Germline CDR1 and CDR2: MNHEY and SMNVEV (reference sequence). The CDR3 loop is CASGGAGGSYNEQFF. CDR3 nucleotide sequence: TGTGCCAGCGGAGGAGCGGGGGGCTCCTACAATGAGCAGTTCTTC.

The chain recombines TRBV13 with TRBJ2-7; 13 positions match TRBD2. Trimming at V came to 0 bases and at J to 7 bases, leaving 30 bases not matched to a gene. The CDR3 is 24 amino acids. CDR1 is PRHDT and CDR2 is FYEKMQ in the germline V gene (reference sequence). CDR3 DNA sequence: TGTGCCAGCAGCTTAGGCCACCCCGCCGGCAGGGTAAGGACTAGCGGGAGTCCCCCCCAAGAGCAGTACTTC. This codes for CASSLGHPAGRVRTSGSPPQEQYF.

The V gene is TRBV5-1, the J gene TRBJ1-3, with D uncertain. CDR1 is SGHRS, CDR2 YFSETQ, per germline. The V and J ends lost 0 bases and 3 bases respectively, with 13 bases between them. The CDR3 covers 16 residues. CDR3 sequence (DNA): TGCGCCAGCAGCTTGGCGGGGAGGGTCCATGGAAACACCATATATTTT. This translates into CASSLAGRVHGNTIYF.

This clone was found a few times. The chain carries TRBV7-9 and TRBJ2-7; D not certain. The ends were cut back, 1 base at V and 4 bases at J, with 14 bases in the middle. This CDR3 region has 15 residues. From germline, CDR1 is SEHNR and CDR2 FQNEAQ (reference sequence). As DNA, the CDR3 is TGTGCCAGCAGCTTAGGGTCGCAGGCCAATTACGAGCAGTACTTC. It translates to CASSLGSQANYEQYF.

The CDR3 nucleotides read TGTGCCAGCAGCAAAGGACCATCCGGGGGGTACGAGCAGTACGTC. This codes for CASSKGPSGGYEQYV. The rearrangement joins TRBV7-9 to TRBJ2-7; TRBD2 matches at 7 bases. CDR1 is SEHNR, CDR2 FQNEAQ, per germline (reference sequence). J gave up 4 bases and V 5 bases, and 11 bases lay outside the gene matches. This CDR3 is 15 amino acids long.

DNA of the CDR3: TGTGCCAGCAGCCATACTAGCGGAGGGGGCACCGGGGAGCTGTTTTTT. It yields the protein CASSHTSGGGTGELFF. The rearrangement links TRBV7-2 to TRBJ2-2; 8 bases align to TRBD2. V was pared by 5 bases and J by 4 bases, with 9 bases of the junction left unmatched. The CDR3 extends over 16 amino acids. Germline V gene lookup returns CDR1 SGHTA and CDR2 FQGNSA.

In its sample, this clone was seen a few times. The rearrangement joins TRBV10-3 to TRBJ2-2; TRBD2 matches 8 bases. Germline V gene data show CDR1 as ENHRY and CDR2 as SYGVKD. V lost 3 bases and J lost 4; bases outside the gene matches: 10. CDR3 length: 17 residues. For the CDR3, the DNA is TGTGCCATCAGTGACCCAGGAGCGGGAGTTTTCACCGGGGAGCTGTTTTTT. Its protein product is CAISDPGAGVFTGELFF.

The genes are TRBV6-5 and TRBJ1-2, with no clear D. The ends were cut back, 5 bases at V and 0 bases at J, with 10 bases in the middle. This CDR3 is 14 amino acids long. Germline loops: CDR1 MNHEY, CDR2 SVGAGI. The CDR3 region has the DNA TGTGCCAGCAGTCCCTATATACCTAACTATGGCTACACCTTC. This translates into CASSPYIPNYGYTF.

This sequence joins TRBV5-1 and TRBJ2-5; 9 bases match TRBD2. The CDR3 spans 15 residues. Looked up from germline, CDR1 is SGHRS and CDR2 is YFSETQ. Unmatched junction bases numbered 4, after V lost 3 bases and J lost 1 base. The DNA of the CDR3 is TGCGCCAGCAGCTATAGACTAGCGGCCCAAGAGACCCAGTACTTC. Its translation: CASSYRLAAQETQYF.

This clone appeared a single time. The J gene is TRBJ1-2, the V gene TRBV18, with D perhaps TRBD1 (5 bases). The V end was cut by 0 bases, the J end by 6 bases, with 14 bases between. This CDR3 is 15 amino acids long. From germline, CDR1 is KGHSH and CDR2 LQKENI. The CDR3 region is CASSPPRGMADGYTF. In DNA, the CDR3 is TGTGCCAGCTCACCACCAAGGGGTATGGCGGATGGCTACACCTTC.

The chain employs TRBV7-6 and TRBJ2-3; D perhaps matches TRBD2 (6 bases). Germline values: CDR1 SGHVS, CDR2 FNYEAQ. V lost 5 bases and J lost 0, with 18 bases in between. The CDR3 extends over 17 amino acids. The CDR3 is CASSALPSETSTDTQYF. The CDR3 nucleotides are TGTGCCAGCAGCGCCCTACCTAGCGAAACTAGCACAGATACGCAGTATTTT.

The chain has TRBV14 and TRBJ2-2; no clear D gene. The CDR3 covers 14 residues. V gave up 8 bases and J gave up 0 bases, with 10 bases separating them. Germline lookup yields CDR1 SGHDN and CDR2 FVKESK. The DNA of the CDR3 is TGTGCCAGCGGCGCGACACCGAACACCGGGGAGCTGTTTTTT. It encodes CASGATPNTGELFF.

This chain connects TRBV2 to TRBJ2-3, with 10 bases identical to TRBD2. CDR1 SNHLY and CDR2 FYNNEI come from the germline V gene. The CDR3 spans 14 residues. CDR3 sequence: CGGGLAAITDTQYF. CDR3 in DNA: TGTGGCGGAGGACTAGCGGCCATCACAGATACGCAGTATTTT.

The J gene is TRBJ2-6, the V gene TRBV19, with TRBD1 as a possible D gene (6 bases). V lost 6 bases to trimming and J lost 4 bases, with 16 bases between them. The CDR3 runs 16 residues. Germline values: CDR1 LNHDA, CDR2 SQIVND (reference sequence). CDR3 loop: CASSSNRDPGANVLTF. CDR3 nucleotides: TGTGCCAGTAGCTCAAACAGGGATCCAGGGGCCAACGTCCTGACTTTC.

Only a few counts were recorded for this clone. The rearrangement links TRBV29-1 to TRBJ2-6; 8 bases match TRBD1. The CDR3 loop spans 17 amino acids. The V and J ends lost 7 bases and 0 bases, in that order; junction bases with no gene match: 11. Germline lookup yields CDR1 SQVTM and CDR2 ANQGSEA. The CDR3 protein is CSASLGTGNSGANVLTF. CDR3 in DNA: TGCAGCGCCTCCCTTGGGACAGGAAACTCTGGGGCCAACGTCCTGACTTTC.

The chain couples TRBV5-1 to TRBJ1-1; tentative D call: TRBD1 (6 bases). Germline V lookup: CDR1 SGHRS, CDR2 YFSETQ. V lost 3 bases and J 3 bases, leaving 6 bases between the germline ends. The CDR3 runs to 12 residues. Here the CDR3 DNA reads TGCGCCAGCAGCTCAGGGGACACTGAAGCTTTCTTT. This encodes CASSSGDTEAFF. Full variable domain (remainder filled in from reference TRBV5-1 and TRBJ1-1): KAGVTQTPRYLIKTRGQQVTLSCSPISGHRSVSWYQQTPGQGLQFLFEYFSETQRNKGNFPGRFSGRQFSNSRSEMNVSTLELGDSALYLCASSSGDTEAFFGQGTRLTVV.

This clone was seen a handful of times. The chain combines TRBV9 with TRBJ1-4; D is uncertain. The CDR3 runs to 14 residues. Per the germline V gene, CDR1 is SGDLS and CDR2 is YYNGEE. Between the trimmed V and J ends, which lost 1 base and 5 bases, there was a span of 9 bases. The CDR3 region has the DNA TGTGCCAGCAGCGTATGGAGCGGAAATGAAAAACTGTTTTTT. This sequence encodes CASSVWSGNEKLFF.

In this sample, this clone turned up a few times. V usage is TRBV7-2 and J usage is TRBJ2-7; TRBD1 matches 7 bases. CDR3 length: 15 residues. J was trimmed by 4 bases and V by 1 base; bases with no gene match: 7. Looked up from germline, CDR1 is SGHTA and CDR2 is FQGNSA. The CDR3 bases are TGTGCCAGCAGCTTAGGTCCGGGACAGATATACGAGCAGTACGTC. Translated: CASSLGPGQIYEQYV.

The chain uses TRBV6-6 and TRBJ1-5; 7 positions agree with TRBD1. This CDR3 has 16 amino acids. V lost 2 bases to trimming and J lost 8 bases; unmatched junction nucleotides: 12. Germline V CDR1 and CDR2: MNHNY, SVGAGI (reference sequence). Here the CDR3 DNA reads TGTGCCAGCAGTTACACAGGGGCCAGGGCCTGGGAGCCCCAGCATTTT. Protein: CASSYTGARAWEPQHF.

This clone turned up a few times. The chain has TRBV29-1 and TRBJ2-1, with TRBD1 identical over 8 bases. The CDR3 length is 12 residues. V lost 6 bases to trimming and J lost 6 bases; unmatched junction nucleotides: 4. CDR1 is SQVTM, CDR2 ANQGSEA, per germline. CDR3 in DNA: TGCAGCGTAGGACAGGGCAGCAATGAGCAGTTCTTC. This codes for CSVGQGSNEQFF.

This chain uses TRBV14 with TRBJ1-3; unclear D gene. Germline lookup yields CDR1 SGHDN and CDR2 FVKESK. The CDR3 loop spans 16 amino acids. Trimming cost V 0 bases and J 3 bases, with 12 bases left between them. CDR3: CASSQDLRTFGNTIYF. In DNA form, the CDR3 reads TGTGCCAGCAGCCAAGACCTTCGAACATTTGGAAACACCATATATTTT. Complete variable domain (other parts from reference TRBV14 and TRBJ1-3): EAGVTQFPSHSVIEKGQTVTLRCDPISGHDNLYWYRRVMGKEIKFLLHFVKESKQDESGMPNNRFLAERTGGTYSTLKVQPAELEDSGVYFCASSQDLRTFGNTIYFGEGSWLTVV.